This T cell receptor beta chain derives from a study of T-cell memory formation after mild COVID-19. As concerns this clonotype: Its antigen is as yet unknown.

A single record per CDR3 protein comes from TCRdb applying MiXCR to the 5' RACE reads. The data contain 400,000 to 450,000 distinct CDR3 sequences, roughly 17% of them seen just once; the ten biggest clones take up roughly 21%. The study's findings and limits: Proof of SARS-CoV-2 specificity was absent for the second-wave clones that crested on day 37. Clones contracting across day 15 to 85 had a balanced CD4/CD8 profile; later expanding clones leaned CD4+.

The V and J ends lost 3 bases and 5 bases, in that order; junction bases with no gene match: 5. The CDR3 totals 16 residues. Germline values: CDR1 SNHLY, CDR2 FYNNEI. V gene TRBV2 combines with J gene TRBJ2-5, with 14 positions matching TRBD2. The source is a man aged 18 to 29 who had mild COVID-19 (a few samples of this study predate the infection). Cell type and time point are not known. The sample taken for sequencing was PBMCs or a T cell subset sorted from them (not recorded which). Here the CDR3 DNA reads TGTGCCAGCAGTGAGGGACTAGCGGGGGTTTGGGAGACCCAGTACTTC. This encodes CASSEGLAGVWETQYF.